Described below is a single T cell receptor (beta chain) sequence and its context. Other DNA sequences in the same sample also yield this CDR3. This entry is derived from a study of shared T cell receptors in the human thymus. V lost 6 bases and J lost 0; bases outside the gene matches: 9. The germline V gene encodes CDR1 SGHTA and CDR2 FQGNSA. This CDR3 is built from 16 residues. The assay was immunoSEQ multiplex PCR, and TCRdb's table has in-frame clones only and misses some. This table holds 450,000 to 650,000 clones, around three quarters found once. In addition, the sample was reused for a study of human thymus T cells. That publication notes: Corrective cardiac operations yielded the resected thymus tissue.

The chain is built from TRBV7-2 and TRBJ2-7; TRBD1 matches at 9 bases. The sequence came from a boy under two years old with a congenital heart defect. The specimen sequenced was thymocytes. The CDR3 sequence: CASSSNPGQGSYEQYF. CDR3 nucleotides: TGTGCCAGCAGTTCAAACCCGGGACAGGGCTCCTACGAGCAGTACTTC. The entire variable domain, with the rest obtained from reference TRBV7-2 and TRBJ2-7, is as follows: GAGVSQSPSNKVTEKGKDVELRCDPISGHTALYWYRQSLGQGLEFLIYFQGNSAPDKSGLPSDRFSAERTGGSVSTLTIQRTQQEDSAVYLCASSSNPGQGSYEQYFGPGTRLTVT.